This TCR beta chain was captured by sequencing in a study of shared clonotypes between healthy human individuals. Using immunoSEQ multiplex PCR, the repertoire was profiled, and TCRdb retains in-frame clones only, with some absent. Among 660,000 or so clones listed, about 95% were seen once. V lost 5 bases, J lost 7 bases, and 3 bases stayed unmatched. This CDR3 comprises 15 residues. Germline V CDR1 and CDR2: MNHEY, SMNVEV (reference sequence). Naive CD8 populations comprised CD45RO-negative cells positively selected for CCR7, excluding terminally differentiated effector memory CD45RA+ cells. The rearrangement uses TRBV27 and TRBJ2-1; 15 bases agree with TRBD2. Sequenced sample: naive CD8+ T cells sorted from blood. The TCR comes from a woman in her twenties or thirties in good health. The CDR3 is CASSIGTSGRNEQFF. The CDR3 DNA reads TGTGCCAGCAGTATCGGGACTAGCGGGAGGAATGAGCAGTTCTTC.